Listed here is a single T cell receptor (beta chain). Antigen unknown. This CDR3 is 15 amino acids long. The germline gives CDR1 MNHNS, CDR2 SASEGT. Trimming took off 2 bases at V and 0 bases at J, with 11 bases between the two ends. Using immunoSEQ multiplex PCR, the repertoire was profiled, and TCRdb retains in-frame clones only, with some absent. The data hold 95,000 to 150,000 clones, with 82% observed a single time. Time point meaning: baseline pretreatment blood. Sample treatment: 15 Gy SBRT to primary tumor, nephrectomy 4 weeks later. Clear cell pathology was present in this patient's renal cell carcinoma. This entry comes from a study of radiation and T cells in renal cell carcinoma. Points from the study as a whole: From baseline, blood top tumor clonotypes peaked at 2 weeks post-radiation.

This clonotype was obtained from a woman aged 55-75 years with renal cell carcinoma. The sample consisted of blood, taken from a patient whose treatment included radiotherapy and nephrectomy. The chain employs TRBV6-1 and TRBJ2-7, with D maybe TRBD1 (5 bases). CDR3 region: CASSERVQDSYEQYF. CDR3 DNA sequence: TGTGCCAGCAGTGAAAGGGTACAGGACTCCTACGAGCAGTACTTC.